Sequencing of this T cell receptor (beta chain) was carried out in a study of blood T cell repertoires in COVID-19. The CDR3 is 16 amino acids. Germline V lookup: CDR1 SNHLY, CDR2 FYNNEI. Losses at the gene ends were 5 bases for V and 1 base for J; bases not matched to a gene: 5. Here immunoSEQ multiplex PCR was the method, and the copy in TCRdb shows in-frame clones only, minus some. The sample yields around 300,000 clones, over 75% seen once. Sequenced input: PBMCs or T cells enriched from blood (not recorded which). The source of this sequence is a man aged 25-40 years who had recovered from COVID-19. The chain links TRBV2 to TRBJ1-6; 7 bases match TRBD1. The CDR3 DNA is TGTGCCAGCAGTCCGGACAGGTTGTCCTATAATTCACCCCTCCACTTT. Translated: CASSPDRLSYNSPLHF.